These 10 T cell receptor beta chains were sequenced from one sample in a study of molecular identifiers for immune sequencing clone quantification. TCRdb re-analysed the PCR reads in MiXCR, keeping a single row per CDR3 protein. Here the sample spans some 320,000 distinct CDR3 sequences, 24% being singletons. Sequencing used naive CD8+ T cells from blood, with Jurkat cell RNA spiked in. Regarding subset: FACS-sorted CD8+CD4-CCR7+CD45RA+ naive T cells. These receptor sequences come from a human donor in good health. Some libraries in this study had Jurkat cell RNA spiked in.

As for this clonotype: This sequence may be a read error, since a much larger clone differs from it by one base. The chain employs TRBV5-4 and TRBJ1-1; perhaps TRBD1 as D (5 bases). Germline loops: CDR1 SGHNT, CDR2 YYREEE (reference sequence). This CDR3 is 13 amino acids long. The CDR3 reads CASSLGTPTEASF. The CDR3 bases are TGTGCCAGCAGTCTAGGGACGCCCACTGAAGCTTCCTTT.

This chain links TRBV27 with TRBJ2-1, with 14 bases lining up with TRBD2. V lost 4 bases, J lost 7 bases, and 3 bases stayed unmatched. The CDR3 is 15 residues long. Germline CDR1 and CDR2: MNHEY and SMNVEV (reference sequence). The CDR3 region is CASSSGTSGGNEQFF. CDR3 in DNA: TGTGCCAGCAGTTCCGGGACTAGCGGGGGAAATGAGCAGTTCTTC.

The V and J genes are TRBV9 and TRBJ2-2, with unresolved D. This CDR3 is 11 amino acids long. The V gene lost 0 bases and the J gene lost 10 bases, with 4 bases spanning the gap. Germline loops: CDR1 SGDLS, CDR2 YYNGEE. The CDR3 DNA follows: TGTGCCAGCAGCGTAGATCAGGAGCTGTTTTTT. Protein: CASSVDQELFF. The full variable domain, rest sourced from reference TRBV9 and TRBJ2-2, is DSGVTQTPKHLITATGQRVTLRCSPRSGDLSVYWYQQSLDQGLQFLIQYYNGEERAKGNILERFSAQQFPDLHSELNLSSLELGDSALYFCASSVDQELFFGEGSRLTVL.

V is TRBV5-3 and J is TRBJ1-1; D is perhaps TRBD1 (5 bases). TRBV5-3 is an ORF, and what it does is uncertain. The germline V and J ends were trimmed by 8 bases and 4 bases, with 21 bases remaining between them. CDR3 size: 15 residues. The DNA for the CDR3 is TGTGCCAGCAGCACACTGGGGGGGGGACCCACTGAAGCTTTCTTT. It translates to CASSTLGGGPTEAFF.

In its sample, this clonotype was seen many times. CDR3 loop: CASSWPQQGRGGDTQYF. The CDR3 DNA sequence: TGTGCCAGCAGCTGGCCCCAGCAGGGTAGAGGAGGGGATACGCAGTATTTT. The chain uses TRBV5-6 and TRBJ2-3; the D gene is possibly TRBD2 (6 bases). V lost 3 bases and J 6 bases, leaving 23 bases between the germline ends. The CDR3 spans 17 residues. CDR1 is SGHDT, CDR2 YYEEEE, per germline.

The chain carries TRBV3-1 and TRBJ1-6; 7 nucleotides agree with TRBD1. CDR1 and CDR2 (germline): LGHDT, YNNKEL (reference sequence). J lost 2 bases, V lost 1 base, and 8 bases had no gene match. The CDR3 has 18 residues. The CDR3 DNA sequence: TGTGCCAGCAGCCAAGGACTCCGGGACAGCCCCTATAATTCACCCCTCCACTTT. Its protein product is CASSQGLRDSPYNSPLHF.

This clonotype was counted ten times or more. V gene TRBV2 combines with J gene TRBJ1-2; unclear D gene. CDR3 size: 15 residues. V dropped 2 bases and J dropped 1 base, with 11 bases sitting between them. Germline loops: CDR1 SNHLY, CDR2 FYNNEI. CDR3 bases: TGTGCCAGCAGTGAATCGAGTTTGATTAACTATGGCTACACCTTC. Translating it yields CASSESSLINYGYTF.

The CDR3 region is CASSASFSGTGYEQYF. The CDR3 nucleotides are TGCGCCAGCAGCGCAAGCTTTAGCGGGACGGGCTACGAGCAGTACTTC. The V call is TRBV4-3, the J call TRBJ2-7, with 8 positions matching TRBD2. V gave up 5 bases and J gave up 3 bases; unmatched junction bases: 12. CDR1 LGHNA and CDR2 YSLEER come from the germline V gene. The CDR3 has 16 residues.

The table lists this clonotype with a few counts. The chain uses TRBV5-6 and TRBJ2-3; 8 bases fit TRBD2. There are 15 residues in the CDR3. Unmatched junction bases numbered 8, after V lost 4 bases and J lost 4 bases. The V gene's germline CDR1 is SGHDT and CDR2 YYEEEE. In DNA form, the CDR3 reads TGTGCCAGCAGCGAGACTAGCGTCTTTCCAGATACGCAGTATTTT. Protein product: CASSETSVFPDTQYF.

Details on this clonotype: Without the conserved terminal phenylalanine or tryptophan, this CDR3 likely stems from a read error. The rearrangement links TRBV20-1 to TRBJ1-1; tentative D call: TRBD1 (5 bases). Per the germline V gene, CDR1 is DFQATT and CDR2 is SNEGSKA (reference sequence). The CDR3 consists of 13 residues. V was trimmed by 7 bases and J by 0 bases, leaving 12 bases between them. The CDR3 is CSVRGKMNTEAFS. CDR3 nucleotide sequence: TGCAGTGTTAGGGGCAAAATGAACACTGAAGCTTTCTCT.